Below, one T cell receptor (beta chain) is given with its context. The sample originates from a study of cytomegalovirus exposure and HLA in healthy donors. Vbeta (60) and Jbeta (13) primers were used in the PCR. Assay used: immunoSEQ multiplex PCR; TCRdb lists only in-frame clones, some missing. The profile shows 130,000 to 150,000 clones, roughly 80% of them singletons. Germline CDR1 and CDR2: SGHDT and YYEEEE. J lost 4 bases, V lost 1 base, and 3 bases had no gene match. This CDR3 comprises 15 residues. The sequencing sample was made of PBMCs. The chain has TRBV5-6 and TRBJ2-5; 11 bases are shared with TRBD2. This clonotype was obtained from a woman aged 40 to 55 in good health and CMV-seropositive. The chain's CDR3 is CASSLPLAGGETQYF. The CDR3, as DNA: TGTGCCAGCAGCTTGCCCCTAGCGGGAGGAGAGACCCAGTACTTC.